Listed here is a single TCR beta chain. The antigen is unknown. This specimen belongs to a study of cytomegalovirus exposure and HLA in healthy donors. Study information: Genetic ancestry analysis placed around 76% of the 398 donors that were genotyped in the Caucasian-associated cluster.

The CDR3 runs 13 residues. V lost 8 bases and J 8 bases, leaving 15 bases between the germline ends. CDR1 and CDR2 from the germline V gene are SGHDN and FVKESK. Study-wide findings and caveats: Reported findings show TCR beta sequences accurately forecast HLA-A and HLA-B alleles in most subjects.

PCR employed 60 Vbeta and 13 Jbeta primers. Generated by immunoSEQ multiplex PCR, the TCRdb table keeps only in-frame clones and is missing some. This table has nearly 110,000 clones, approximately 74% appearing once. Unrecorded immune exposure was likely among donors, who were nominally healthy when sampled. The origin of this receptor is a woman in her thirties or forties in good health and CMV-seropositive. The chain has TRBV14 and TRBJ1-4; no firm D call. Sequencing input: PBMCs. CDR3 sequence reads: CASGAGRGEKLFF. In nucleotides, the CDR3 is TGTGCCAGCGGCGCTGGGAGAGGCGAAAAACTGTTTTTT.